This TCR beta chain emerged from a study of blood T cell repertoires in COVID-19. Study as a whole: From the United States, Italy and Spain came samples of acute and convalescent COVID-19. Sample material is recorded as cDNA or gDNA derived from T cells, B-cell-depleted T cells, or PBMCs.

Germline V gene lookup returns CDR1 MNHEY and CDR2 SVGAGI. CDR3 length: 14 amino acids. The V and J ends lost 2 bases and 4 bases respectively, with 11 bases between them. Authors' processing steps: Nucleated cell number was recorded as an estimate derived from reference gene primer amplification. Using immunoSEQ multiplex PCR, the repertoire was profiled, and TCRdb retains in-frame clones only, with some absent. From that table come the V and J calls and clone size; the DNA was used to work out D and trimming. The data show approximately 320,000 clones, roughly nine tenths seen once. Seattle-derived patients entered the study during active infection and were followed longitudinally.

J is TRBJ1-2 and V is TRBV6-5; D is unclear. Material for sequencing was peripheral blood. The sequence came from a woman under 40 with COVID-19, enrolled during active disease. The CDR3 is CASSYTEGAYGYTF. In DNA form, the CDR3 reads TGTGCCAGCAGTTACACTGAGGGCGCCTATGGCTACACCTTC.